This T cell receptor beta chain was retrieved from a study of blood T cell repertoires in COVID-19. Study in general: Samples of COVID-19 (acute and convalescent) were obtained from the United States, Italy and Spain. The cDNA or gDNA used as material had been derived from T cells, B-cell-depleted T cells, or PBMCs.

Original data processing: Cell counts per sample came from amplifying reference gene primers. Sequenced by immunoSEQ multiplex PCR; TCRdb stores in-frame clones only, minus some. V and J calls and clone size are copied from that table; D and trimming were computed from the DNA. The sample records some 150,000 clones, around 79% being singletons. The CDR3 length is 15 residues. In germline, CDR1 is SNHLY, CDR2 FYNNEI. V lost 4 bases to trimming and J lost 7 bases, with 17 bases between them. Seattle-derived patients entered the study during active infection and were followed longitudinally. This TCR was recovered from a woman in her seventies with COVID-19, enrolled during active disease. Sequencing was carried out using peripheral blood. The gene calls are TRBV2 and TRBJ2-1; perhaps TRBD1 as D (5 bases). This chain's CDR3 is CASSAPLQALNEQFF. The CDR3 DNA follows: TGTGCCAGCAGTGCCCCCTTACAGGCCCTAAATGAGCAGTTCTTC.